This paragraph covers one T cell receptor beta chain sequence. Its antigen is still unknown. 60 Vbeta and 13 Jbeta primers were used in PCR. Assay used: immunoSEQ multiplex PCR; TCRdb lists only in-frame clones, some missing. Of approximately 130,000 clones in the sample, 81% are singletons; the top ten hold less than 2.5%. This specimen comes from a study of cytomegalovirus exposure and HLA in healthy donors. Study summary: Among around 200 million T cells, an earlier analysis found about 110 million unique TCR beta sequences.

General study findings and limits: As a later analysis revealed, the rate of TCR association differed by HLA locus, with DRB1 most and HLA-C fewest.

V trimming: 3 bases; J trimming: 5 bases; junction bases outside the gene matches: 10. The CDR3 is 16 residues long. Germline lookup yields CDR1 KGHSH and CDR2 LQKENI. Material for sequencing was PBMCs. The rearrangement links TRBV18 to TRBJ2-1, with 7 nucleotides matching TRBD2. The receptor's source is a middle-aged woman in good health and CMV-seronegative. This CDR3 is CASSPTGLAVHNEQFF. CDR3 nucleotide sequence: TGTGCCAGCTCACCCACTGGGCTAGCGGTCCACAATGAGCAGTTCTTC.